One T cell receptor beta chain is described in this entry. Its specific antigen is unknown. Base quality data are lacking; no much larger clone is found one base away. The cohort comprised approximately 700 healthy bone marrow donors. At the time of sampling, all cohort members were nominally healthy, though unrecorded immune exposures were likely present. The donor tested CMV seronegative, placing the donor among the 350 or so seronegative members of the cohort. Every donor gave a peripheral blood sample, and the peripheral blood mononuclear cells from that sample were used for TCR beta sequencing. Genomic DNA was extracted from the blood cell samples with the Qiagen DNeasy Blood Extraction Kit. This specimen comes from a study of cytomegalovirus exposure and HLA in healthy donors (dated by TCRdb to 2015 to 2018). Looking at the study overall: An earlier analysis of 587 of the donors reported about 260 Gb of sequence data and 95 million to 120 million unique TCR beta sequences obtained from some 200 million T cells. Roughly 300 gigabases of sequencing data and around 90 million unique TCR sequences made up an early release that covered several hundred HLA-typed donors. Among the roughly 400 genotyped donors, approximately 81% belonged to the genetic ancestry cluster associated with self-reported Caucasian donors. The study aimed to test whether cataloging public T cell receptors could reveal signatures of past pathogen exposure. The study profiled the T cell repertoires of hundreds of subjects by immunosequencing and related them to cytomegalovirus serostatus. In addition to the first cohort of 650 to 800 subjects, a separate validation cohort of 130 or so different subjects was used. The study combined high-throughput TCR immunosequencing, statistical association of individual TCRs with disease status, and machine learning to predict cytomegalovirus infection status. To study patterns of TCR occurrence, a later analysis re-analyzed previously published TCR beta repertoires from under 750 donors and added high-resolution HLA genotyping. Rather than drawing on any new phenotypic data, the later analysis identified candidate immune exposures from TCR beta sequences and the way those sequences occurred across donors. In an earlier analysis of 587 of the donors, high-throughput TCR beta sequencing was used to judge whether each TCR beta V gene segment behaved as functional or pseudogenic. Donor age, sex, ethnicity and CMV serostatus were compiled together with the repertoire data. A later genetic analysis took genome-wide SNP genotypes for about 55% of the roughly 670 donors and used that subset as a discovery cohort. All discovery cohort repertoires had been generated using a single sequencing platform. Both class I and class II loci were covered by HLA typing, at four-digit resolution. Typing coverage differed by locus: A, B, C, DRB1 and DQB1 were typed in about 629-640 donors, DQA1 in 500 to 550, DPA1 in around 600, and DPB1 in roughly 470. Because of strong linkage in the cohort, roughly 5 DR-DQ haplotypes were treated as single units for association and clustering. Among 398 genotyped donors of the cohort, an average of approximately 220,000 unique TCR beta nucleotide sequences was sequenced per donor, of which 15% to 20% were non-productive.

The germline V and J ends show losses of 5 bases and 7 bases respectively, and no gene match explains 6 bases of the junction. CDR1 and CDR2, looked up from the germline V gene, are SGHTA and FQGNSA. Including the terminal cysteine and phenylalanine, the CDR3 comprises 15 residues. Just CDR3 DNA is preserved here, 45 bases in frame from base 1. The paper as a whole reports these results and caveats: In a later analysis, around 15,000 TCR beta sequences were associated with specific HLA alleles at a false discovery rate of 0.05. According to a later analysis, most CMV-associated TCR beta chains appeared to be HLA-restricted, and the HLA associations seemed to be driven largely by CMV exposure. In the study, 164 TCR beta chains were listed as associated with cytomegalovirus. Correlated functional status among segregating V segments might be attributable to linkage disequilibrium, but an unknown experimental factor could not be ruled out. Because counts were too low, under 20 rarely observed V segments, including chromosome 9 orphons, were left out of the earlier analysis of roughly 600 of the donors. A later genetic analysis reported fewer N-insertions in productive TCRs among donors in an Asian-associated ancestry cluster than the roughly 620-donor mean. According to a later analysis, parvovirus B19, influenza, CMV and Epstein-Barr virus appeared linked to several top co-occurrence clusters. In a later analysis, HLA-associated TCR beta chains showed more clonal expansion and lower generation probabilities than non-associated chains that were equally common. In a later genetic analysis, a missense DCLRE1C variant was associated with V-gene and J-gene trimming of TCR beta chains, and the association was replicated in an independent cohort. A cluster of highly shared sequence variants was judged likely to be a technical artifact of the sequencing pipeline. For the cohort, immune exposure information was limited to CMV serostatus. In a later analysis, the rate of TCR association differed among HLA loci, with DRB1 alleles having the most associated TCRs and HLA-C alleles having the fewest. A further reported finding was that TCR beta sequences accurately predicted the HLA-A and HLA-B alleles for most subjects in the first cohort. Sequencing depth was assumed to be roughly uniform across donors in the presence/absence analyses, though that assumption may not hold. In this cohort, only TCR beta chains were sequenced, and detectable features were limited by the absence of alpha or paired-chain data. An earlier analysis of roughly 570 of the donors showed that most TCR beta V segments appeared in productive rearrangements either about 87% or about 30% of the time, which broadly matched IMGT annotations. Because HLA typing was unavailable for some donors at each locus, only the typed subset was used in association tests. Cytomegalovirus status was reported to be diagnosed by the classifier with high specificity and sensitivity in both the original and validation cohorts. While some public TCRs were present in many individuals, most TCR sequences turned up only very rarely across donors. A few of the identified cytomegalovirus-associated TCR beta chains were confirmed in vitro to be specific for cytomegalovirus antigens. Some IMGT-functional V segments, including TRBV6-2 and TRBV6-3, could not be distinguished by the 87-base-pair reads and were therefore excluded. When HLA alleles, especially DR and DQ, strongly co-occurred, TCR associations were difficult to assign to individual alleles. According to the authors, the approach could potentially be generalized to other disease states and immunological phenotypes.

Receptors were amplified or captured by the immunoSEQ multiplex PCR assay. For the multiplex PCR, a mixture combining 60 forward primers for TCR Vbeta segments and 13 reverse primers for TCR Jbeta segments was used. The CDR3 region of rearranged TCR beta genes was amplified from genomic DNA with a multiplex PCR assay. The amplified TCR beta libraries were sequenced on the Illumina HiSeq System as 87-base-pair reads. On the authors' methods: A later analysis tallied 70 million to 100 million unique TCR beta chains across the 640 or so repertoires, and some 10 million of those chains were shared by two or more donors. To remove PCR and sequencing errors, raw reads were error-corrected and collapsed into unique sequences using a nearest-neighbor algorithm that merged closely related sequences. To assign V, D and J gene segments, CDR3 sequences were aligned to IMGT reference sequences. Each retained sequence needed at least a six-nucleotide match to both a V gene segment and a J gene segment. A rearrangement counted as productive if the CDR3 had no stop codons and remained in frame with V and J, and every other rearrangement counted as non-productive. Following IMGT convention, CDR3 was defined as the stretch from the second conserved V-encoded cysteine to the conserved J-encoded phenylalanine. In an earlier analysis of approximately 590 of the donors, sequences lacking an unambiguous match to a single V gene segment were excluded. An earlier analysis of fewer than 650 of the donors classified V segments as functional when productive rearrangements were above 56.7% and as segregating when the standard deviation between donors was above 5%. A statistical classification framework was built for diagnosing cytomegalovirus status from the catalog of TCR beta chain sequences. In a later analysis, TCR nucleotide sequences were compared against IMGT/GENE-DB human TR gene sequences so that V and J genes could be assigned. A later analysis assigned CDR3 sequences and most-parsimonious VDJ recombination scenarios with the TCRdist pipeline. In a later analysis, every TCR beta chain was defined by the combination of its CDR3 amino acid sequence and its V-gene family, and reads without a unique V-gene family were dropped. A later analysis removed several hundred highly shared, low-generation-probability nucleotide sequences to deal with suspected cross-contamination and a sequencing artifact. In a later analysis, a clonal expansion index was calculated for each public chain from normalized within-repertoire ranks of inferred template counts. Generation probabilities in a later analysis came from a VDJ recombination model fitted to out-of-frame rearrangements, and those results were checked against IGoR. In a later analysis, TCR-TCR, TCR-HLA and TCR-CMV co-occurrence was scored with hypergeometric tests, and a repertoire-size bias correction was applied to TCR pairs. A later analysis estimated false discovery rates by permuting HLA or CMV assignments 20 times. A later analysis grouped co-occurring TCRs with DBSCAN, adding TCRdist sequence similarity when clustering within HLA-allele-positive subsets. Repertoires with fewer than 30,000 or more than 120,000 public chains were left out of co-occurrence clustering, as were roughly five repertoires with anomalous nucleotide sharing. Not all clones reach the TCRdb copy of this immuneACCESS table, which keeps in-frame sequences only. Checked studies attribute under half of the gap to unresolved V genes and leave the rest unexplained. The V and J calls and the clone size are those of that table, but D and trimming were determined from the DNA. Here the sample has 150,000 to 200,000 clones; 76% occur a single time. About 3% of the sample is held by the ten biggest clonotypes.

Sequencing was performed on PBMCs. The chain was built from TRBV7-2 and TRBJ2-1, and TRBD1 matches 12 of the central bases. The TCR comes from a male donor in good health and CMV-seronegative. The nucleotides are TGTGCCAGCAGCCCTCCGGGACAGGGGGCGAATGAGCAGTTCTTC. It codes for CASSPPGQGANEQFF.